This T cell receptor (beta chain) was identified in a study of cytomegalovirus exposure and HLA in healthy donors. Study results and limitations: An observed cluster of highly shared sequence variants was recorded as a likely sequencing artifact. CMV serostatus alone was available as immune exposure information.

Details on this clone: The antigen remains undetermined.

The PCR contained 60 Vbeta and 13 Jbeta primers. In the original workflow: Unique TCR beta chains numbered roughly 80 million in a later analysis, with roughly 10 million shared. Measured with immunoSEQ multiplex PCR; TCRdb has only the in-frame clones, and not every one. V and J calls and clone size are given by that table; D and trimming were obtained from the DNA. The sample carries some 100,000 clones, approximately 70% recorded once. CDR3 length equals 16 residues. Germline assignment: CDR1 SGHAT and CDR2 FQNNGV. Trimming pared 5 bases from V and 2 bases from J, leaving 16 bases between. The rearrangement joins TRBV11-2 to TRBJ2-1; weak D call: TRBD1 (5 bases). Material: PBMCs. The sequence was obtained from a young woman in good health and CMV-seropositive. The CDR3 loop is CASSDPEGVPYNEQFF. The CDR3 DNA follows: TGTGCCAGCAGCGATCCCGAAGGGGTTCCCTACAATGAGCAGTTCTTC.